The 29 T cell receptor beta chains listed next were all sequenced from one sample in a study of T-cell memory formation after mild COVID-19. TCRdb reanalysed the 5' RACE reads using MiXCR and keeps one entry per CDR3 protein. Seen here are approximately 340,000 distinct CDR3 sequences, roughly 15% observed once, and the top ten hold about a fifth. The material sequenced was PBMCs or a T cell subset sorted from them (not recorded which). These receptors originate from a man younger than 35 who had mild COVID-19 (a few samples of this study predate the infection). Cell type and time point are not known.

CDR3 sequence reads: CASSQLRLGATGELFF. CDR3 nucleotide sequence: TGTGCCAGCAGCCAACTGAGGCTAGGGGCTACCGGGGAGCTGTTTTTT. The rearrangement joins TRBV3-1 to TRBJ2-2; D may be TRBD1 (5 bases). With 2 bases removed from V and 5 bases from J, the gap between germline ends came to 15 bases. The CDR3 has 16 amino acids. The germline CDR1 and CDR2 sequences are LGHDT and YNNKEL (reference sequence).

In this sample, this clonotype turned up a few times. This chain uses TRBV5-5 with TRBJ2-5, with D possibly TRBD1 on 5 matching bases. Deletions cut 4 bases from V and 4 bases from J, with 14 bases between. The CDR3 length is 14 residues. Germline CDR1 and CDR2: SGHKS and YYEKEE (reference sequence). CDR3 in DNA: TGTGCCAGCAGCACGAAACTAAGGGGAGAGACCCAGTACTTC. This sequence encodes CASSTKLRGETQYF.

The chain uses TRBV6-2 or TRBV6-3 and TRBJ2-1, with D uncertain. Germline V CDR1 and CDR2: MNHEY, SVGEGT. Trimming shortened V by 0 bases and J by 7 bases, and 7 bases separated the two germline ends. This CDR3 is built from 13 residues. The CDR3 protein is CASSYSIRNEQFF. DNA for the CDR3: TGTGCCAGCAGTTACTCGATCAGAAATGAGCAGTTCTTC.

This clonotype was seen a few times. The chain recombines TRBV19 with TRBJ2-7; 9 nucleotides align to TRBD1. Germline V gene sequence: CDR1 LNHDA, CDR2 SQIVND (reference sequence). The CDR3 is 15 amino acids. With V trimmed by 5 bases and J by 0 bases, 5 bases remained unmatched. The CDR3 here is CASSPGTGNSYEQYV. The CDR3 DNA follows: TGTGCCAGTAGTCCGGGGACAGGGAACTCCTACGAGCAGTACGTC.

This clonotype has just a few counts. The rearrangement uses TRBV6-2 or TRBV6-3 and TRBJ2-1; possibly TRBD2 for D (6 bases). Per the germline V gene, CDR1 is MNHEY and CDR2 is SVGEGT. The CDR3 extends over 15 amino acids. Trimming took off 7 bases at V and 0 bases at J, with 13 bases between the two ends. CDR3: CASTYSGFSYNEQFF. The DNA for the CDR3 is TGTGCCAGCACCTATAGCGGTTTCTCCTACAATGAGCAGTTCTTC.

The chain employs TRBV23-1 and TRBJ2-7; D perhaps matches TRBD2 (5 bases). TRBV23-1 is identified as an open reading frame with a role that is uncertain. The germline V and J ends were trimmed by 8 bases and 2 bases, with 25 bases remaining between them. This CDR3 spans 17 amino acids. The CDR3 sequence: CASPQAAGRADPYEQYF. DNA of the CDR3: TGCGCCAGCCCCCAGGCCGCGGGTAGGGCGGACCCCTACGAGCAGTACTTC.

This clonotype was observed at least ten times. The chain combines TRBV7-8 with TRBJ2-1; possibly TRBD1 or TRBD2 for D (6 bases each). V lost 0 bases and J 10 bases, leaving 22 bases between the germline ends. The CDR3 spans 17 residues. Germline-derived CDR1 and CDR2 are SGHVS and FQNEAQ. The CDR3 DNA is TGTGCCAGCAGCTTAGCGGGGGGCAGGGCGTCTGTCATCGAGCAGTTCTTC. The encoded protein is CASSLAGGRASVIEQFF.

In its sample, this clonotype was seen a few times. This chain connects TRBV2 to TRBJ2-3; 7 positions match TRBD2. There are 16 residues in the CDR3. The junction had 7 bases not matched to a gene; V was cut back by 2 bases and J by 2 bases. Per germline, CDR1 SNHLY and CDR2 FYNNEI. CDR3 region: CASSEYGGTLTDTQYF. The DNA for the CDR3 is TGTGCCAGCAGTGAATACGGGGGGACTCTCACAGATACGCAGTATTTT.

The CDR3 bases are TGTGCCAGCAGCGTGACCTGGGAGGGGGCTCAAAAGACCCAGTACTTC. Its protein product is CASSVTWEGAQKTQYF. The chain carries TRBV7-6 and TRBJ2-5; perhaps D is TRBD1 or TRBD2 (7 bases each). Germline V CDR1 and CDR2: SGHVS, FNYEAQ. V was shortened by 5 bases and J by 6 bases, with 22 bases between the two germline ends. This CDR3 spans 16 amino acids.

CDR3 region: CASNGQGGSEQYF. Here the CDR3 DNA reads TGTGCCAGCAATGGACAGGGAGGTTCCGAGCAGTACTTC. The chain joins TRBV2 to TRBJ2-7, with 8 bases identical to TRBD1. Germline values: CDR1 SNHLY, CDR2 FYNNEI. Germline trimming cut 7 bases from V and 6 bases from J; bases unmatched to any gene: 8. This CDR3 has 13 amino acids.

This clonotype was detected a few times. The rearrangement joins TRBV7-8 to TRBJ2-1, with D perhaps TRBD2 (5 bases). V lost 5 bases, J lost 3 bases, and 17 bases lay in between. This CDR3 is 16 amino acids long. The germline V gene has CDR1 SGHVS and CDR2 FQNEAQ. The CDR3 here is CASSGVNSGLYNEQFF. CDR3 sequence (DNA): TGTGCCAGCAGCGGGGTTAACAGCGGACTCTACAATGAGCAGTTCTTC. The entire variable domain, with the rest obtained from reference TRBV7-8 and TRBJ2-1, is as follows: GAGVSQSPRYKVAKRGQDVALRCDPISGHVSLFWYQQALGQGPEFLTYFQNEAQLDKSGLPSDRFFAERPEGSVSTLKIQRTQQEDSAVYLCASSGVNSGLYNEQFFGPGTRLTVL.

There are a few counts of this clonotype. V gene TRBV20-1 combines with J gene TRBJ2-7; D gene ambiguous. V gave up 3 bases and J gave up 4 bases, with 13 bases separating them. CDR1 DFQATT and CDR2 SNEGSKA come from the germline V gene (reference sequence). The CDR3 is 13 residues long. The CDR3 DNA reads as TGCAGTGCTAGTCCCCCCCGGCAATACGAGCAGTACTTC. Amino acids: CSASPPRQYEQYF.

The genes are TRBV20-1 and TRBJ2-3; 7 bases match TRBD1. The V gene end was trimmed by 2 bases and the J gene end by 4 bases; junction bases not matched to a gene: 12. The CDR3 totals 16 residues. The germline V gene has CDR1 DFQATT and CDR2 SNEGSKA (reference sequence). The CDR3 region has the DNA TGCAGTGCTAGACTCCCGACAGGGTTGTTCGCAGATACGCAGTATTTT. Its translation is CSARLPTGLFADTQYF.

The chain uses TRBV6-5 and TRBJ2-1, with 10 positions matching TRBD1. This CDR3 spans 15 amino acids. The germline V gene has CDR1 MNHEY and CDR2 SVGAGI. V shed 4 bases and J 6 bases; nucleotides not matched to a gene: 6. The CDR3 is CASSFGTGAFNEQFF. The DNA of the CDR3 is TGTGCCAGCAGTTTCGGGACAGGGGCTTTCAATGAGCAGTTCTTC.

V gene TRBV7-3 combines with J gene TRBJ2-7, with D tentatively TRBD2 (5 bases). V was shortened by 1 base and J by 3 bases, with 13 bases between the two germline ends. This CDR3 comprises 15 residues. CDR1 is SGHTA, CDR2 FQGTGA, per germline. The CDR3 DNA reads TGTGCCAGCAGCTTAAGCGGGCAGGCCAACTACGAGCAGTACTTC. The encoded protein is CASSLSGQANYEQYF.

The V gene is TRBV9, the J gene TRBJ2-2, with a weak D call TRBD1 (6 bases). The CDR3 has 13 amino acids. Trimming cost V 8 bases and J 2 bases, with 10 bases left between them. The germline CDR1 and CDR2 sequences are SGDLS and YYNGEE. The CDR3 here is CASQGLNTGELFF. The CDR3 nucleotides read TGTGCCAGTCAGGGGCTCAACACCGGGGAGCTGTTTTTT.

The CDR3 protein is CASSAPDRGKTEAFF. The CDR3 region has the DNA TGTGCCAGCAGCGCACCAGACAGGGGAAAGACTGAAGCTTTCTTT. The chain joins TRBV9 to TRBJ1-1; 8 positions agree with TRBD1. The CDR3 is 15 amino acids. J lost 5 bases, V lost 3 bases, and 9 bases had no gene match. Germline CDR1 is SGDLS and CDR2 is YYNGEE.

The V call is TRBV5-6, the J call TRBJ2-5; maybe TRBD2 (5 bases). The CDR3 contains 15 residues. V was pared by 0 bases and J by 4 bases, with 13 bases between. The germline V gene encodes CDR1 SGHDT and CDR2 YYEEEE. The CDR3 sequence is CASSLAAGVGETQYF. CDR3 DNA sequence: TGTGCCAGCAGCTTGGCGGCGGGCGTCGGAGAGACCCAGTACTTC.

The CDR3 sequence is CASSQNSDYGYTF. The CDR3, as DNA: TGTGCCAGCAGCCAAAATTCCGATTATGGCTACACCTTC. This sequence joins TRBV3-1 and TRBJ1-2; no reliable D call. Germline CDR1 LGHDT, CDR2 YNNKEL (reference sequence). The CDR3 sequence is 13 residues long. V lost 2 bases and J lost 5, with 9 bases in between.

This clonotype was counted between two and nine times. The V call is TRBV5-8, the J call TRBJ1-5; D is unresolved. The CDR3 length is 14 residues. V was shortened by 2 bases and J by 0 bases, with 6 bases between the two germline ends. Germline V gene lookup returns CDR1 SGHTS and CDR2 YDEGEE. CDR3 residues: CASSFDNSNQPQHF. DNA of the CDR3: TGTGCCAGCAGCTTCGACAATAGCAATCAGCCCCAGCATTTT.

The rearrangement joins TRBV19 to TRBJ1-5; 8 nucleotides agree with TRBD1. CDR1 LNHDA and CDR2 SQIVND come from the germline V gene (reference sequence). V lost 8 bases, J lost 9 bases, and 12 bases stayed unmatched. The CDR3 consists of 14 residues. The CDR3 protein is CASYGTGEFSPQHF. The CDR3 coding sequence is TGTGCCAGTTATGGGACAGGCGAGTTTTCGCCCCAGCATTTT.

This sequence joins TRBV3-1 and TRBJ2-5, with 11 positions matching TRBD1. CDR1 and CDR2 from the germline V gene are LGHDT and YNNKEL (reference sequence). The ends lost 6 bases at V and 5 bases at J; junction bases unmatched: 8. The CDR3 runs to 15 residues. CDR3 protein: CASRPGTGGLETQYF. The CDR3 bases are TGTGCCAGCAGACCGGGGACAGGGGGTTTGGAGACCCAGTACTTC.

This clonotype was counted a few times. DNA for the CDR3: TGTGCCAGCAGTGAAGGCAGGGAGACCAACGTCCTGACTTTC. It translates to CASSEGRETNVLTF. The chain has TRBV28 and TRBJ2-6; D may correspond to TRBD1 or TRBD2 (5 bases each). CDR1 and CDR2 (germline): MDHEN, SYDVKM. Trimming pared 5 bases from V and 8 bases from J, leaving 13 bases between. There are 14 residues in the CDR3.

This clonotype has only a few counts. The rearrangement joins TRBV20-1 to TRBJ2-5; TRBD2 matches at 12 bases. The CDR3 runs 14 residues. The germline CDR1 and CDR2 sequences are DFQATT and SNEGSKA (reference sequence). V was clipped by 5 bases and J by 1 base; unmatched bases: 2. The CDR3 loop reads CSAQLAGGQETQYF. The CDR3 bases are TGCAGTGCTCAACTAGCGGGGGGCCAAGAGACCCAGTACTTC.

This clonotype was detected many times. The gene calls are TRBV12-3 or TRBV12-4 and TRBJ2-7; TRBD2 agrees at 12 bases. The length of the CDR3 is 15 residues. Unmatched junction bases numbered 6, after V lost 6 bases and J lost 3 bases. The CDR3 nucleotides read TGTGCCAGCAGCCCGACTAGCGGGGGACTCTACGAGCAGTACGTC. It encodes CASSPTSGGLYEQYV.

The chain has TRBV6-1 and TRBJ2-7, with 7 bases aligning to TRBD1. From germline, CDR1 is MNHNS and CDR2 SASEGT. The CDR3 loop spans 15 amino acids. Trimming took 6 bases from V and 4 from J; bases not matched to a gene: 12. The CDR3 nucleotides read TGTGCCAGCAGCCGGCTTCGACAGGGCGGTTACGAGCAGTACGTC. Encoded protein: CASSRLRQGGYEQYV.

This clonotype was recorded at least ten times. The V gene is TRBV7-2, the J gene TRBJ2-1, with unresolved D. Germline V gene sequence: CDR1 SGHTA, CDR2 FQGNSA. This CDR3 has 15 residues. With 6 bases removed from V and 6 bases from J, the gap between germline ends came to 18 bases. The CDR3 region is CASSPDRAVINEQFF. In DNA, the CDR3 is TGTGCCAGCAGTCCGGACCGGGCGGTGATCAATGAGCAGTTCTTC.

The sample holds a few counts of this clonotype. The genes are TRBV5-4 and TRBJ1-6; TRBD1 might be the D (5 bases). The CDR3 totals 16 residues. V was clipped by 4 bases and J by 0 bases, with 11 bases between them. Germline-derived CDR1 and CDR2 are SGHNT and YYREEE (reference sequence). CDR3 sequence reads: CASSKDISSYNSPLHF. CDR3 DNA sequence: TGTGCCAGCAGCAAGGACATAAGCTCCTATAATTCACCCCTCCACTTT.

This clonotype was counted between two and nine times. This rearrangement joins TRBV12-5 to TRBJ1-1; D is perhaps TRBD1 (6 bases). CDR1 and CDR2 from the germline V gene are LGHNT and FRNRAP. V was cut by 2 bases and J by 0 bases, with 13 bases left in between. The CDR3 runs 16 residues. The CDR3 DNA sequence: TGTGCTAGTGGTTTGATAAGGGGGGGAATGAACACTGAAGCTTTCTTT. Translating it yields CASGLIRGGMNTEAFF.